This TCR beta chain derives from a study of regulatory T cells in long-lasting Graves disease. HTBI primers from iRepertoire and Arm-PCR of CDR3 regions yielded the TCR beta libraries. One entry per CDR3 protein results from TCRdb running MiXCR on the multiplex PCR reads. The table has 450,000 to 700,000 distinct CDR3 sequences, 13% seen once. The time point here: newly diagnosed GD, antithyroid drugs for less than 3 months. PBMC-extracted RNA yielded the TCR library. This clonotype was counted many times. This CDR3 is built from 14 residues. CDR1 is SGHAT and CDR2 is FQNNGV in the germline V gene. V dropped 5 bases and J dropped 3 bases, with 11 bases sitting between them. This sample also belongs to another study, concerning T cells in Graves' hyperthyroidism and ophthalmopathy.

The origin of this receptor is a man aged 25 to 40 with Graves disease. Source: peripheral blood mononuclear cells (PBMCs), taken at new diagnosis, from a patient treated with antithyroid drugs. The rearrangement uses TRBV11-2 and TRBJ2-4, with D maybe TRBD2 (6 bases). CDR3 sequence (DNA): TGTGCCAGCAGCCATAGGGGAGGCAAAAACATTCAGTACTTC. Translating it yields CASSHRGGKNIQYF.